The 30 T cell receptor beta chains listed next were all sequenced from one sample in a study of beta chain features in type 1 diabetes. Study conclusions and caveats: Researchers report that Type 1 diabetes patients had moderately but significantly shorter TCRB CDR3s across all four CD4+ subsets.

All of the isolated RNA was reverse transcribed, so expressed TCRB transcripts were sequenced. TCRdb keeps only in-frame clones here, not all; method: immunoSEQ multiplex PCR. The sample has some 700,000 clones, over 10% seen once; the top ten hold less than 0.025%. What these receptors recognize is not known. The specimen was naive CD4+ T cells from blood. These TCRs come from a man younger than 35 with type 1 diabetes.

This chain connects TRBV5-1 to TRBJ1-1; D might be TRBD1 (6 bases). The length of the CDR3 is 13 residues. V lost 10 bases and J 5 bases, leaving 18 bases between the germline ends. The germline V gene has CDR1 SGHRS and CDR2 YFSETQ. CDR3 amino acids: CASFNPQGTEAFF. Written as DNA, the CDR3 is TGCGCCTCCTTCAATCCCCAGGGGACTGAAGCTTTCTTT.

This clone was counted a few times. Other DNA sequences in the sample encode the same CDR3. CDR3 loop: CASSLGQRETQYF. The CDR3 region has the DNA TGCGCCAGCAGCTTGGGACAGAGAGAGACCCAGTACTTC. This rearrangement joins TRBV5-1 to TRBJ2-5, with D perhaps TRBD1 (5 bases). The CDR3 is made up of 13 amino acids. Trimming left V 0 bases short and J 4 bases short, with 7 bases between. The germline V gene has CDR1 SGHRS and CDR2 YFSETQ.

The chain is built from TRBV6-5 and TRBJ2-7, with 7 bases fitting TRBD2. From germline, CDR1 is MNHEY and CDR2 SVGAGI. The trim removed 8 bases at V and 3 bases at J, leaving 7 bases unmatched. This CDR3 contains 13 residues. This CDR3 is CASGKGRGYEQYF. DNA of the CDR3: TGTGCCAGCGGGAAAGGGAGGGGCTACGAGCAGTACTTC.

The J gene is TRBJ2-7, the V gene TRBV29-1; D perhaps matches TRBD1 (6 bases). The CDR3 loop spans 12 amino acids. V gave up 4 bases and J gave up 5 bases, with 12 bases separating them. The V gene's germline CDR1 is SQVTM and CDR2 ANQGSEA. The CDR3, as DNA: TGCAGCGTTGGACAGGCTCTCAACGAGCAGTACTTC. Amino acids: CSVGQALNEQYF.

The gene calls are TRBV19 and TRBJ1-1, with TRBD1 identical over 7 bases. CDR1 is LNHDA, CDR2 SQIVND, per germline (reference sequence). The CDR3 loop spans 12 amino acids. With 7 bases clipped from V and 3 bases from J, the junction kept 2 bases outside the gene matches. Written as DNA, the CDR3 is TGTGCCAGTACAGGGGGATACACTGAAGCTTTCTTT. It is translated as CASTGGYTEAFF.

This rearrangement joins TRBV9 to TRBJ2-6, with TRBD1 as a possible D gene (5 bases). CDR1 and CDR2 (germline): SGDLS, YYNGEE. With 4 bases removed from V and 2 bases from J, the gap between germline ends came to 10 bases. The CDR3 has 15 amino acids. CDR3 amino acids: CASSPSGTGANVLTF. The CDR3 nucleotides are TGTGCCAGCAGCCCATCAGGGACTGGGGCCAACGTCCTGACTTTC.

The gene calls are TRBV20-1 and TRBJ2-5; D gene unclear. The CDR3 length is 11 residues. The germline V gene encodes CDR1 DFQATT and CDR2 SNEGSKA (reference sequence). Trimming took off 3 bases at V and 7 bases at J, with 9 bases between the two ends. The chain's CDR3 is CSASHPATQYF. DNA for the CDR3: TGCAGTGCTAGTCACCCCGCGACCCAGTACTTC.

This clone was seen a few times. J is TRBJ2-3 and V is TRBV4-2, with 8 bases matching TRBD2. The germline V gene has CDR1 LGHNA and CDR2 YNFKEQ. The CDR3 has 15 amino acids. Trimming removed 0 bases from V and 5 bases from J; junction bases left unmatched: 4. As DNA, the CDR3 is TGTGCCAGCAGCCAAGACAAGCGGGGGAAAGATACGCAGTATTTT. Encoded protein: CASSQDKRGKDTQYF.

This clone has just a few counts. V usage is TRBV15 and J usage is TRBJ2-1; 10 nucleotides agree with TRBD1. V was clipped by 1 base and J by 1 base; unmatched bases: 10. Germline CDR1 LNHNV, CDR2 YYDKDF (reference sequence). The CDR3 totals 19 residues. The chain's CDR3 is CATSRAPGTGEKSYNEQFF. As DNA, the CDR3 is TGTGCCACCAGCAGAGCCCCCGGGACAGGGGAAAAGTCCTACAATGAGCAGTTCTTC. Complete variable domain (other parts from reference TRBV15 and TRBJ2-1): DAMVIQNPRYQVTQFGKPVTLSCSQTLNHNVMYWYQQKSSQAPKLLFHYYDKDFNNEADTPDNFQSRRPNTSFCFLDIRSPGLGDTAMYLCATSRAPGTGEKSYNEQFFGPGTRLTVL.

This clone occurred a few times. The rearrangement uses TRBV5-4 and TRBJ1-6, with a weak D call TRBD1 (5 bases). V was shortened by 0 bases and J by 5 bases, with 9 bases between the two germline ends. Looked up from germline, CDR1 is SGHNT and CDR2 is YYREEE (reference sequence). The CDR3 is made up of 15 amino acids. This CDR3 is CASSLDGGDNSPLHF. For the CDR3, the DNA is TGTGCCAGCAGCTTGGATGGAGGGGATAATTCACCCCTCCACTTT.

The table lists this clone with a few counts. The V and J genes are TRBV6-5 and TRBJ1-2, with D possibly TRBD1 on 6 matching bases. The CDR3 is made up of 15 amino acids. The V and J ends lost 4 bases and 8 bases respectively, with 20 bases between them. CDR1 is MNHEY, CDR2 SVGAGI, per germline. The CDR3 region has the DNA TGTGCCAGCAGTTCCCCAGGGGCAGGGGCTCACGGCTACACCTTC. The encoded protein is CASSSPGAGAHGYTF.

A few counts support this clone. The chain has TRBV19 and TRBJ2-7, with D uncertain. Germline loops: CDR1 LNHDA, CDR2 SQIVND (reference sequence). Trimming took off 3 bases at V and 0 bases at J, with 12 bases between the two ends. The CDR3 extends over 15 amino acids. CDR3 amino acids: CASSIGSYTSYEQYF. The CDR3 bases are TGTGCCAGTAGTATTGGCAGCTATACCTCCTACGAGCAGTACTTC.

This clone was detected a few times. The rearrangement joins TRBV14 to TRBJ1-4; D not certain. The germline gives CDR1 SGHDN, CDR2 FVKESK. The CDR3 runs to 13 residues. V was shortened by 1 base and J by 3 bases, with 3 bases between the two germline ends. The CDR3 spells CASSQGANEKLFF. Here the CDR3 DNA reads TGTGCCAGCAGCCAAGGGGCTAATGAAAAACTGTTTTTT.

This clone was counted only a few times. The same CDR3 arises from other DNA sequences in this sample as well. The chain combines TRBV30 with TRBJ1-5, with TRBD1 matching over 11 bases. The CDR3 is 13 residues long. Germline CDR1 reads GTSNPN; CDR2 reads SVGIG (reference sequence). Trimming cost V 1 base and J 7 bases; bases outside gene matches: 0. The CDR3 bases are TGTGCCTGGAGTGGGACAGGGGGCCAGCCCCAGCATTTT. Translation: CAWSGTGGQPQHF.

The V call is TRBV20-1, the J call TRBJ1-2; D gene unclear. V lost 8 bases, J lost 0 bases, and 7 bases lay in between. The germline gives CDR1 DFQATT, CDR2 SNEGSKA (reference sequence). This CDR3 contains 11 residues. The DNA of the CDR3 is TGCAGTTACAGAGCTAACTATGGCTACACCTTC. It codes for CSYRANYGYTF.

The chain couples TRBV10-3 to TRBJ2-5; 15 bases map to TRBD2. V gave up 11 bases and J gave up 4 bases; unmatched junction bases: 5. Germline CDR1 reads ENHRY; CDR2 reads SYGVKD. The CDR3 sequence is 14 residues long. The CDR3 coding sequence is TGTGCCGTCCGGACTAGCGGGGGGGGAGAGACCCAGTACTTC. Its translation: CAVRTSGGGETQYF.

The chain couples TRBV7-2 to TRBJ1-1; the D gene is possibly TRBD1 (5 bases). CDR1 and CDR2 (germline): SGHTA, FQGNSA. The CDR3 loop spans 11 amino acids. The V end was cut by 3 bases, the J end by 7 bases, with 6 bases between. The CDR3 DNA sequence: TGTGCCAGCAGCTTTGACAGTGAAGCTTTCTTT. Its protein product is CASSFDSEAFF. The full variable domain, rest sourced from reference TRBV7-2 and TRBJ1-1, is GAGVSQSPSNKVTEKGKDVELRCDPISGHTALYWYRQSLGQGLEFLIYFQGNSAPDKSGLPSDRFSAERTGGSVSTLTIQRTQQEDSAVYLCASSFDSEAFFGQGTRLTVV.

The chain joins TRBV30 to TRBJ2-1, with TRBD2 identical over 8 bases. Germline-derived CDR1 and CDR2 are GTSNPN and SVGIG (reference sequence). With V trimmed by 5 bases and J by 9 bases, 15 bases remained unmatched. There are 15 residues in the CDR3. CDR3 nucleotides: TGTGCCTGGGCCGGGACTAGTTTTTTTTTATGTGAGCAGTTCTTC. Its translation is CAWAGTSFFLCEQFF.

The rearrangement uses TRBV11-2 and TRBJ1-2; tentatively, D is TRBD1 (5 bases). CDR3 length equals 13 residues. Germline CDR1 reads SGHAT; CDR2 reads FQNNGV. V lost 2 bases and J 7 bases, leaving 11 bases between the germline ends. Here the CDR3 reads CASSLPQGGGYTF. In DNA form, the CDR3 reads TGTGCCAGCAGCTTACCTCAGGGTGGTGGCTACACCTTC.

This clone was picked up a small number of times. The V gene is TRBV5-1, the J gene TRBJ2-5; 8 bases agree with TRBD2. The CDR3 length is 14 residues. Germline CDR1 and CDR2: SGHRS and YFSETQ. J lost 4 bases, V lost 4 bases, and 6 bases had no gene match. CDR3 bases: TGCGCCAGCAGCAGCCCGGGGGGGCCAGAGACCCAGTACTTC. This encodes CASSSPGGPETQYF.

The table lists this clone with a few counts. This chain joins TRBV23-1 and TRBJ1-2; 8 nucleotides align to TRBD1. TRBV23-1 is identified as an open reading frame with a role that is uncertain. J was trimmed by 2 bases and V by 6 bases; bases with no gene match: 5. This CDR3 has 14 amino acids. CDR3 in amino acids: CASRPGQGNYGYTF. As DNA, the CDR3 is TGCGCCAGCAGACCCGGACAGGGAAACTATGGCTACACCTTC.

This clone has a handful of counts. This rearrangement joins TRBV10-3 to TRBJ2-3, with D unresolved. Germline CDR1 is ENHRY and CDR2 is SYGVKD. The V and J ends lost 10 bases and 0 bases respectively, with 17 bases between them. The CDR3 spans 15 residues. The CDR3 loop reads CATAVGPPSTDTQYF. The DNA of the CDR3 is TGTGCCACGGCCGTGGGCCCTCCTAGCACAGATACGCAGTATTTT.

In regard to this clone: This may come from a read error, since a much larger clone is one base off. The CDR3 nucleotides are TGTGCCAGCAGTTTCCTAGATACGCAGTATTTT. It is translated as CASSFLDTQYF. V gene TRBV27 combines with J gene TRBJ2-3; unclear D gene. Germline CDR1 is MNHEY and CDR2 is SMNVEV (reference sequence). V gave up 3 bases and J gave up 5 bases, with 3 bases separating them. The CDR3 runs to 11 residues.

This clone was seen more than once but under ten times. The chain links TRBV10-2 to TRBJ1-1, with TRBD1 matching 7 bases. Germline V gene sequence: CDR1 WSHSY, CDR2 SAAADI. The V segment lost 6 bases and the J segment 6 bases; nucleotides outside the gene matches: 4. This CDR3 is built from 12 residues. The CDR3 sequence: CASSSGTAEAFF. CDR3 DNA: TGCGCCAGCAGCAGTGGGACAGCTGAAGCTTTCTTT.

The sample holds a few counts of this clone. J is TRBJ2-1 and V is TRBV2; TRBD2 is a possible D gene (7 bases). The ends were cut back, 7 bases at V and 2 bases at J, with 15 bases in the middle. CDR3 length equals 15 residues. From germline, CDR1 is SNHLY and CDR2 FYNNEI. CDR3 sequence: CASTTEGGAYNEQFF. For the CDR3, the DNA is TGTGCCAGCACCACAGAAGGGGGGGCCTACAATGAGCAGTTCTTC.

This clone was recorded a few times. The chain carries TRBV28 and TRBJ2-3; 10 bases are shared with TRBD2. Per germline, CDR1 MDHEN and CDR2 SYDVKM. There are 14 residues in the CDR3. The J segment lost 4 bases and the V segment lost 7 bases, leaving 5 bases of the junction unmatched. DNA of the CDR3: TGTGCCAGCACCAGCGGGGGGGCCGCAGATACGCAGTATTTT. Amino acids: CASTSGGAADTQYF. The whole variable domain, filled in from reference TRBV28 and TRBJ2-3, reads DVKVTQSSRYLVKRTGEKVFLECVQDMDHENMFWYRQDPGLGLRLIYFSYDVKMKEKGDIPEGYSVSREKKERFSLILESASTNQTSMYLCASTSGGAADTQYFGPGTRLTVL.

This clone was detected a few times. The V gene is TRBV7-2, the J gene TRBJ1-5; a possible D gene is TRBD1 (5 bases). The CDR3 loop spans 14 amino acids. V lost 5 bases and J 7 bases, leaving 15 bases between the germline ends. The germline CDR1 and CDR2 sequences are SGHTA and FQGNSA. The CDR3 here is CASSTGHRSQPQHF. The CDR3 DNA follows: TGTGCCAGCAGCACTGGTCACAGGTCCCAGCCCCAGCATTTT.

V usage is TRBV20-1 and J usage is TRBJ2-7, with D possibly being TRBD1 (5 bases). The germline V gene encodes CDR1 DFQATT and CDR2 SNEGSKA (reference sequence). Trimming took 5 bases from V and 4 from J, leaving 9 bases between them. CDR3 length equals 11 residues. This CDR3 reads CSALQGYEQYF. As DNA, the CDR3 is TGCAGTGCTCTCCAGGGTTACGAGCAGTACTTC.

In this sample, this clone turned up a few times. The chain recombines TRBV30 with TRBJ1-2; the D is unclear. Germline CDR1 and CDR2: GTSNPN and SVGIG (reference sequence). The CDR3 runs 12 residues. Trimming took off 8 bases at V and 4 bases at J, with 14 bases between the two ends. The DNA for the CDR3 is TGTGCCGGCCCACTACGCCCCTATGGCTACACCTTC. Translating gives CAGPLRPYGYTF.

Turning to this clone: Other DNA sequences in the sample encode the same CDR3. J is TRBJ1-2 and V is TRBV18, with D hard to call. The germline gives CDR1 KGHSH, CDR2 LQKENI. There are 11 residues in the CDR3. V dropped 3 bases and J dropped 8 bases, with 7 bases sitting between them. The chain's CDR3 is CASSPGSGYTF. The CDR3 nucleotides are TGTGCCAGCTCACCGGGTTCGGGCTACACCTTC.